This T cell receptor beta chain was identified in a study of CD8 T cells in ankylosing spondylitis. Points from the study as a whole: Reportedly, disease-linked clones are significantly enriched in ankylosing spondylitis patients' matched synovial fluid. Within ankylosing spondylitis blood, a TCR beta motif made up of under 10 highly homologous variants appeared to be characteristic.

The CDR3 is 12 residues long. Trimming left V 4 bases short and J 2 bases short, with 6 bases between. Germline V gene sequence: CDR1 ENHRY, CDR2 SYGVKD. Using its own MiXCR run on the 5' RACE reads, TCRdb lists one record per CDR3 protein. Of about 840,000 distinct CDR3 sequences listed, approximately 12% were seen once; the top ten hold approximately 0.51%. This clonotype appeared many times. Antigen: not known. The V and J genes are TRBV10-3 and TRBJ2-7, with D maybe TRBD2 (5 bases). This receptor was identified in a male donor with ankylosing spondylitis. Sequencing was carried out using blood, either unsorted or a sorted T cell fraction (not recorded which). Here the CDR3 reads CAISAGTYEQYF. CDR3 in DNA: TGTGCCATCAGTGCGGGGACCTACGAGCAGTACTTC.